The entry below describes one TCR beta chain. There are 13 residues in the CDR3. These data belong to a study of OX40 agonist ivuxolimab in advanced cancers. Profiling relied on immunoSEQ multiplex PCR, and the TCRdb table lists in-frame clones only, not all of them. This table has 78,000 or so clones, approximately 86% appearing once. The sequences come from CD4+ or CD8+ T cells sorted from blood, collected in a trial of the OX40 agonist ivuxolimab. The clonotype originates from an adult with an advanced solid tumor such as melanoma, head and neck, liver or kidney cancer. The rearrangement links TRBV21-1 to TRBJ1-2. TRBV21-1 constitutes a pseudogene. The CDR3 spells CASSTWTAYGYTF. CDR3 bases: TGTGCCAGCAGCACCTGGACGGCCTATGGCTACACCTTC.